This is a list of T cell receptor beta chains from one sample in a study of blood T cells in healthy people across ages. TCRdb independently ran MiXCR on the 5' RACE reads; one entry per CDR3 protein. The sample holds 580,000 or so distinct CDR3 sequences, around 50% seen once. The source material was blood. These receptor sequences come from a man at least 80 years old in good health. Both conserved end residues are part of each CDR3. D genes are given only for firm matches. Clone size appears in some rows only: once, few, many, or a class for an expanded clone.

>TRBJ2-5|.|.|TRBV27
CASSLSLKVKQYF
TGTGCCAGCAGTTTATCCCTTAAAGTGAAGCAGTACTTC
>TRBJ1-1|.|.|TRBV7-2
CASSLGQKGEAFF
TGTGCCAGCAGCCTGGGACAAAAGGGTGAAGCTTTCTTT
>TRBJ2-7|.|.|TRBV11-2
CASNFGSSYEQYF
TGTGCCAGCAACTTTGGCTCATCCTACGAGCAGTACTTC
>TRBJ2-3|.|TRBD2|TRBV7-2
CASSLARGLVTDTQYF
TGTGCCAGCAGCTTAGCGCGGGGACTAGTCACAGATACGCAGTATTTT
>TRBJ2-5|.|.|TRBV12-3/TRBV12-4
CASSLGWQKETQYF
TGTGCCAGCAGTTTAGGATGGCAGAAAGAGACCCAGTACTTC
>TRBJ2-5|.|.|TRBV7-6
CASSTFYQETQYF
TGTGCCAGCAGCACATTCTACCAAGAGACCCAGTACTTC
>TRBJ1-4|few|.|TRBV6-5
CHGRVGEKLFF
TGCCATGGCAGGGTGGGGGAAAAACTGTTTTTT
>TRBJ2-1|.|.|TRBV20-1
CSASWGDSRNEQFF
TGCAGTGCTAGTTGGGGGGATAGTAGGAATGAGCAGTTCTTC
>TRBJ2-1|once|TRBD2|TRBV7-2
CASTLAGVHNEQFF
TGTGCCAGCACCCTAGCGGGAGTCCACAATGAGCAGTTCTTC
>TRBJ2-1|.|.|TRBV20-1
CSAPPGDSGNNEQFF
TGCAGTGCCCCCCCAGGCGATAGCGGAAACAATGAGCAGTTCTTC
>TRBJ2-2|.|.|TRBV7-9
CASSPGSGNTGELFF
TGTGCCAGCAGCCCAGGGTCAGGGAACACCGGGGAGCTGTTTTTT
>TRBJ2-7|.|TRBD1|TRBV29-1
CSVLTGRGTYEQYF
TGCAGCGTTCTGACAGGGAGAGGCACCTACGAGCAGTACTTC
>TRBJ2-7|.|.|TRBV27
CASVQGSPYEQYF
TGTGCCAGCGTACAGGGTTCCCCCTACGAGCAGTACTTC
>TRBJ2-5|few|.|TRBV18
CASSPPTPGWETQYF
TGTGCCAGCTCACCACCGACACCTGGGTGGGAGACCCAGTACTTC
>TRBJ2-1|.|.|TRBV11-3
CASSLGEAYEQFF
TGTGCCAGCAGCTTAGGGGAGGCGTATGAGCAGTTCTTC
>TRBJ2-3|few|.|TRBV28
CASSMDTQYF
TGTGCCAGCAGTATGGATACGCAGTATTTT
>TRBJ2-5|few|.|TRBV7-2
CASSHGDPQAETQYF
TGTGCCAGCAGCCACGGGGACCCGCAGGCGGAGACCCAGTACTTC
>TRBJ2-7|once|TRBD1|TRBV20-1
CSADRGAYEQYF
TGCAGTGCTGACAGGGGGGCCTACGAGCAGTACTTC
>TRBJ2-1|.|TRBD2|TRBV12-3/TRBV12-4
CASSFYGGASDEQFF
TGTGCCAGCAGTTTCTACGGGGGGGCCTCGGATGAGCAGTTCTTC
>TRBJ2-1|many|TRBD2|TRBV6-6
CASSRGTSGKNEQFF
TGTGCCAGCAGTCGGGGGACTAGCGGGAAGAATGAGCAGTTCTTC
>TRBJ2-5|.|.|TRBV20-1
CSARVVRQEETQYF
TGCAGTGCGAGAGTTGTGCGGCAGGAAGAGACCCAGTACTTC
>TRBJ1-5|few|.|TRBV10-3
CATAELAEPQHF
TGTGCCACCGCGGAGTTGGCTGAGCCCCAGCATTTT
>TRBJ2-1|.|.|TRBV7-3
CASSTVDSGGNNEQFF
TGTGCCAGCAGCACCGTGGACTCCGGGGGTAACAATGAGCAGTTCTTC
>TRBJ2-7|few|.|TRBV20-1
CSAKAGSSYEQYF
TGCAGTGCTAAGGCGGGGAGCTCCTACGAGCAGTACTTC
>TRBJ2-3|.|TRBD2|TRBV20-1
CSHNGLAGSTDTQYF
TGCAGCCATAACGGCCTAGCGGGATCGACAGATACGCAGTATTTT
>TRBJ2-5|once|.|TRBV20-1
CSARDPRAVETQYF
TGCAGTGCTAGAGATCCAAGGGCTGTGGAGACCCAGTACTTC
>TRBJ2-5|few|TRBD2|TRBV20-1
CSARDPSGTSGGETQYF
TGCAGTGCTAGAGATCCCTCCGGGACTAGCGGCGGGGAGACCCAGTACTTC
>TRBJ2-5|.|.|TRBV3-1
CASSQDVSVRRTQYF
TGTGCCAGCAGCCAAGATGTGTCAGTTCGTCGGACCCAGTACTTC
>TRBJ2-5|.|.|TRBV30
CAWSVLQKGTQYF
TGTGCCTGGAGTGTACTTCAAAAGGGGACCCAGTACTTC
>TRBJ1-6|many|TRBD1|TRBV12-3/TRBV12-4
CAVWAGGRSSYNSPLHF
TGTGCCGTATGGGCAGGGGGCCGCAGCTCCTATAATTCACCCCTCCACTTT
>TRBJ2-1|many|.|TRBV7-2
CASSLGPSSYNEQFF
TGTGCCAGCAGTCTGGGGCCGAGCTCCTACAATGAGCAGTTCTTC
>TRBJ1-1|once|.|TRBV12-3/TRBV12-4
CASSSLRAYMNTEAFF
TGTGCCAGCAGCTCCTTGAGGGCCTATATGAACACTGAAGCTTTCTTT
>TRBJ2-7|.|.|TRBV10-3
CAISVGPHRTDYEQYF
TGTGCCATCAGCGTAGGACCACATCGGACAGACTACGAGCAGTACTTC
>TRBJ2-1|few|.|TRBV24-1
CATSDIGGNEQFF
TGTGCCACCAGTGATATAGGGGGTAATGAGCAGTTCTTC
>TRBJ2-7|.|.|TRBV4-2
CASSQGRNAYEQYF
TGTGCCAGCAGCCAAGGACGGAATGCCTACGAGCAGTACTTC
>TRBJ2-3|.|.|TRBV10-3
CAIRIGTGPSTDTQYF
TGTGCCATACGTATCGGAACAGGGCCTAGCACAGATACGCAGTATTTT
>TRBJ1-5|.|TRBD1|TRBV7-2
CASSKGQGALSNQPQHF
TGTGCCAGCAGCAAAGGCCAGGGGGCCTTGAGCAATCAGCCCCAGCATTTT
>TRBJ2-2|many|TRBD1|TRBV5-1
CASTVTGETGELFF
TGCGCCAGTACAGTTACAGGGGAAACCGGGGAGCTGTTTTTT
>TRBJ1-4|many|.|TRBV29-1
CSISNSPGYTEKLFF
TGCAGCATCTCAAATTCTCCGGGCTACACTGAAAAACTGTTTTTT
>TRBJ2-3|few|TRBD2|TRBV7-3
CASSLGLAGGVDTQYF
TGTGCCAGCAGCTTAGGGCTAGCGGGAGGAGTAGATACGCAGTATTTT
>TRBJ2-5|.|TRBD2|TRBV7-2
CASSTSGGDYNEQYF
TGTGCCAGCAGCACTAGCGGGGGGGACTACAATGAGCAGTACTTC
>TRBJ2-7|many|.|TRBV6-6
CASSYGGAPYEQYF
TGTGCCAGCAGTTACGGAGGGGCCCCCTACGAGCAGTACTTC
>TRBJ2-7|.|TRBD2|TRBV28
CATLPALAGDYEQYF
TGTGCCACGCTCCCCGCCCTAGCGGGAGACTACGAGCAGTACTTC
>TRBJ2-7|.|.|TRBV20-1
CSASTPNRQATYEQYF
TGCAGTGCCTCGACGCCCAATAGACAGGCAACCTACGAGCAGTACTTC
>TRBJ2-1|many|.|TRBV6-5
CAVTGTASSYNEQFF
TGTGCCGTTACCGGGACTGCTTCTTCCTACAATGAGCAGTTCTTC
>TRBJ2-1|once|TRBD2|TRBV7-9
CASSYPSGRSLDEQFF
TGTGCCAGCAGCTATCCTAGCGGGAGGAGTTTGGATGAGCAGTTCTTC
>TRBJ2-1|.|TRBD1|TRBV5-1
CASSSLPGQANEQFF
TGCGCCAGCAGCTCGCTTCCCGGACAGGCAAATGAGCAGTTCTTC
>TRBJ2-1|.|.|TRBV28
CASSSSLEQFF
TGTGCCAGCAGCTCCTCTCTCGAGCAGTTCTTC
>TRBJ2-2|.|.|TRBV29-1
CSGTGAGELFF
TGCAGTGGGACCGGGGCCGGGGAGCTGTTTTTT
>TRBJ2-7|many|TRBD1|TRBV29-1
CSVGLQGREQYF
TGCAGCGTGGGATTACAGGGGCGTGAGCAGTACTTC
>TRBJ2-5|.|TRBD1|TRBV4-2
CASSQEGGRKGLETQYF
TGTGCCAGCAGCCAAGAAGGGGGCAGAAAGGGGTTAGAGACCCAGTACTTC
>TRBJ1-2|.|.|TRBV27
CASKNGQPSNYGYTF
TGTGCCAGCAAAAATGGACAACCATCTAACTATGGCTACACCTTC
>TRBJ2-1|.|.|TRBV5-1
CASSPGPEDEQFF
TGCGCCAGCAGTCCGGGCCCCGAAGATGAGCAGTTCTTC
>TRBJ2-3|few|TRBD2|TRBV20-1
CSAGTSGLDTQYF
TGCAGTGCTGGGACTAGCGGGTTAGATACGCAGTATTTT